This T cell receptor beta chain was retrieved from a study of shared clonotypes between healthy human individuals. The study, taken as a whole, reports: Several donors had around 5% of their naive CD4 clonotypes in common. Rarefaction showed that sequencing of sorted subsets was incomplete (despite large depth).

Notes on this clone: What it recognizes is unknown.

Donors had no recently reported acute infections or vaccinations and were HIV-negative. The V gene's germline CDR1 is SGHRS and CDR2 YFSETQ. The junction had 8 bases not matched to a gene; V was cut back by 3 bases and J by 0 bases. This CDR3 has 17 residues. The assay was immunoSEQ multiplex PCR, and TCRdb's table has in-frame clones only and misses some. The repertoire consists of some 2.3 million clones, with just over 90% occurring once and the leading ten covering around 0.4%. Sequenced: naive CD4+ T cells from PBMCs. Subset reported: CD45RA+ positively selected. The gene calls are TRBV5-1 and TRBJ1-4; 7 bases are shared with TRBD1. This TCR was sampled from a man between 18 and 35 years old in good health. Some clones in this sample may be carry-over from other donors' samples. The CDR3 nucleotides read TGCGCCAGCAGCTATACAGGGGACGAGGCAACTAATGAAAAACTGTTTTTT. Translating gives CASSYTGDEATNEKLFF.